This section outlines one T cell receptor (beta chain) sequence together with its context. What it binds is not known. The CDR3 covers 16 residues. Germline CDR1 and CDR2: GTSNPN and SVGIG (reference sequence). V lost 1 base and J lost 1; bases outside the gene matches: 9. This table comes from immunoSEQ multiplex PCR, and its TCRdb copy is limited to in-frame clones, with some not included. The data show about 130,000 clones, about 92% seen once. This sample is drawn from a study of graft-versus-host responses after intestinal transplantation. Whole-study context: All recipients were transplanted with multivisceral, liver-intestinal, or isolated intestinal grafts. The whole recipient group had anti-thymocyte globulin induction followed by tacrolimus and steroids for around three years.

General study findings and limits: Recipient marrow showed GvH clones, some seen first in ileum or blood. Across patients carrying graft-donor T cell macrochimerism, allografts held high graft-versus-host to host-versus-graft clonal ratios.

The TCR sequence derives from a human donor who received an intestinal transplant. The source was unstimulated CD4+ T cells sorted from spleen or lymph node cells, collected before intestinal transplant. The rearrangement uses TRBV30 and TRBJ1-1; TRBD1 matches 7 bases. The DNA of the CDR3 is TGTGCCTGGAGTGGAGGCCCGGGACAGAGGAACACTGAAGCTTTCTTT. Its protein product is CAWSGGPGQRNTEAFF.